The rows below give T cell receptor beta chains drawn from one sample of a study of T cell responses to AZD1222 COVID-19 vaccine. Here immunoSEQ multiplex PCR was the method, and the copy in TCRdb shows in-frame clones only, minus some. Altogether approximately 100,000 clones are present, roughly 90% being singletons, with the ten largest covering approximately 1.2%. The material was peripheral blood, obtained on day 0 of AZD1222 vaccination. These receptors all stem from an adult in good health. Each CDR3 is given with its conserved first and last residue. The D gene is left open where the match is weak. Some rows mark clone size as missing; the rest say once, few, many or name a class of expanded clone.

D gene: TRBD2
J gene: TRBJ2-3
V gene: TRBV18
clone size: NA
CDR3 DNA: TGTGCCAGCTCACCGCCCGGGGGTAGCGGGGGCACAGATACGCAGTATTTT
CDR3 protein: CASSPPGGSGGTDTQYF

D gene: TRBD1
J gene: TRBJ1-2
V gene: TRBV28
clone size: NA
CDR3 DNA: TGTGCCAGCAGTTTCCCAGGGGGCGCGGGTGGCTACACCTTC
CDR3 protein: CASSFPGGAGGYTF

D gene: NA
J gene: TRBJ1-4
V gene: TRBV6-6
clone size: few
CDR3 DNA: TGTGCCAGCAGCACGGGTGGAGTGGAGTTTGAAAAACTGTTTTTT
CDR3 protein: CASSTGGVEFEKLFF

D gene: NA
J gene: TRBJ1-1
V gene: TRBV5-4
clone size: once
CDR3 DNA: TGTGCCAGCAGCTTTCGACCGACGAACACTGAAGCTTTCTTT
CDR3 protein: CASSFRPTNTEAFF

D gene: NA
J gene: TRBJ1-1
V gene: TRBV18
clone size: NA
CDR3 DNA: TGTGCCAGCTCAACGGAGCATATGAACACTGAAGCTTTCTTT
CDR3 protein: CASSTEHMNTEAFF

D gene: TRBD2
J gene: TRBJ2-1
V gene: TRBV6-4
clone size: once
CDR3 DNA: TGTGCCAGCAGTGACTCAGGAGCGGGGGGGTACAATGAGCAGTTCTTC
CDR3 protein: CASSDSGAGGYNEQFF

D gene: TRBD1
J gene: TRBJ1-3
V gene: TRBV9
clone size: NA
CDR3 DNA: TGTGCCAGCGGAGACAGGGATCCTGGAAACACCATATATTTT
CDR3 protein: CASGDRDPGNTIYF

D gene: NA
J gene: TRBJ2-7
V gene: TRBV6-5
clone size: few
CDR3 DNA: TGTGCCAGCAGTCTGGGTGGTGGGTACGAGCAGTACTTC
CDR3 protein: CASSLGGGYEQYF

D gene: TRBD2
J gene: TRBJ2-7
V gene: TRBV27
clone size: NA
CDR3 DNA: TGTGCCAGCAGTTTAATAATGACTAGCGGGGTCGAGCAGTACTTC
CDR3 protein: CASSLIMTSGVEQYF

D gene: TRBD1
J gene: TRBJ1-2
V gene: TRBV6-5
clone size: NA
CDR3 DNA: TGTGCCAGCACCTCGGACAGGGGCGAAAGAACCTTC
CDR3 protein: CASTSDRGERTF

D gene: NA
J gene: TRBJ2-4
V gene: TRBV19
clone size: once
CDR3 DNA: TGTGCCAGTAGTATAGTCCGCCCATCAGCCAAAAACATTCAGTACTTC
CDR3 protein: CASSIVRPSAKNIQYF

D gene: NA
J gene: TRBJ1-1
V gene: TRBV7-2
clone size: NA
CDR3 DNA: TGTGCCAGCAGCTCGGCGGGATGGACTGAAGCTTTCTTT
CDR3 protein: CASSSAGWTEAFF

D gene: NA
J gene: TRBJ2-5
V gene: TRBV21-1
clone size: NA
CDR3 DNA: TGTGCCAGCAGAGAGACCCAGGGGGCGGAGGAGACCCAGTACTTC
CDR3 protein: CASRETQGAEETQYF

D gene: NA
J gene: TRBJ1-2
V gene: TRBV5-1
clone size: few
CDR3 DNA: TGCGCCAGCAGCTTGAATCAGGCAGGTGGCTACACCTTC
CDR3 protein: CASSLNQAGGYTF

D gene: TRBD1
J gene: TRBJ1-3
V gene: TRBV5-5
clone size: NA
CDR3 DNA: TGTGCCAGCAGCTTGGCGACTGGGCTGGACAGGAGTTCTGGAAACACCATATATTTT
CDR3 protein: CASSLATGLDRSSGNTIYF

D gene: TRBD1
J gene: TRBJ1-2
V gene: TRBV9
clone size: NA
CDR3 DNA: TGTGCCAGCAGCCCCCAGGGGGAACGCTATGGCTACACCTTC
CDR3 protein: CASSPQGERYGYTF

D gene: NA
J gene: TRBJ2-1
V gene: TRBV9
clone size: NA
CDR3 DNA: TGTGCCAGCAGCGTAGAAGGGGGGAACTACAATGAGCAGTTCTTC
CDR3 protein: CASSVEGGNYNEQFF

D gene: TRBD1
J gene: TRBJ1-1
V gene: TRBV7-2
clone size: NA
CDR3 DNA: TGTGCCAGCAGCCCACAGACAGGGGCCAAGACTGAAGCTTTCTTT
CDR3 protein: CASSPQTGAKTEAFF

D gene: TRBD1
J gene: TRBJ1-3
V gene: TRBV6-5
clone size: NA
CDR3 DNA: TGTGCCAGCAGGGCAGGGGGCATGGGTGGAAACACCATATATTTT
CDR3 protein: CASRAGGMGGNTIYF

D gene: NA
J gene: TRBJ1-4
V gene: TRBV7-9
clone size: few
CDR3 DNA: TGTGCCAGCAGCTTAGCAGGGGGTGGCGAAAAACTGTTTTTT
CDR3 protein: CASSLAGGGEKLFF

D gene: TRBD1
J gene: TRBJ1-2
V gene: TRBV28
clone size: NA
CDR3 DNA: TGTGCCAGCAGTCCCCCTTCGGGACAGGGGAAGAATGGCTACACCTTC
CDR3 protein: CASSPPSGQGKNGYTF

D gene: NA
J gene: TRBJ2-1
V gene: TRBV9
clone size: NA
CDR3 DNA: TGTGCCAGCAGCGTAGGGAGGGCAACCTACAATGAGCAGTTCTTC
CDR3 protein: CASSVGRATYNEQFF

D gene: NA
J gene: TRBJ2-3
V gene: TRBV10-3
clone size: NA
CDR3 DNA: TGTGCCATCGGATCCGCCGAGGATACGCAGTATTTT
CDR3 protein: CAIGSAEDTQYF

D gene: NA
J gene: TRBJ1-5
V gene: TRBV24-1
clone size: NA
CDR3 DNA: TGTGCCACCAGTCGGGGGGGGGCACGGCAGCCCCAGCATTTT
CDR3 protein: CATSRGGARQPQHF

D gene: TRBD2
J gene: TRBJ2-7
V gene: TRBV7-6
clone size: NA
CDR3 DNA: TGTGCCAGCAGCCAAAATAGCGGGGGAACCTACGAGCAGTACTTC
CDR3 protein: CASSQNSGGTYEQYF

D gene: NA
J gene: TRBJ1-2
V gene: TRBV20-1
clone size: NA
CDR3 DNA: TGCGGGGGACAACAGGACTATGGCTACACCTTC
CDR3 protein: CGGQQDYGYTF

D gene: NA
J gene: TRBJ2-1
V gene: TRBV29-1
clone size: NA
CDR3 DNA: TGCAGCGTTGAAGATTTTAGAGGGGTCTGGGAGCAGTTCTTC
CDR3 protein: CSVEDFRGVWEQFF

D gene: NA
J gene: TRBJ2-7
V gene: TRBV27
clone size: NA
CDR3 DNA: TGTGCCAGCAGTTTAGGCGGGAACTACGAGCAGTACTTC
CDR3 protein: CASSLGGNYEQYF

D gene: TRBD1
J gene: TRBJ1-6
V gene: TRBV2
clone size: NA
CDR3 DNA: TGTGCCAGCACGGAGGGGACAGGGCTGTTTCAGTATGGTTCACCCCTCCACTTT
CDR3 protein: CASTEGTGLFQYGSPLHF

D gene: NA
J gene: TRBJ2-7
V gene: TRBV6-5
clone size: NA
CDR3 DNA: TGTGCCAGCAGCCAGCCACAGGGCTTCTCCTACGAGCAGTACTTC
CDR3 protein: CASSQPQGFSYEQYF

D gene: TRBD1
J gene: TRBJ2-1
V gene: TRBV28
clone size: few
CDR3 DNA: TGTGCCAGCAGTTTTCTCGGGACAGGGGTCTATTCCTACAATGAGCAGTTCTTC
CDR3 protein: CASSFLGTGVYSYNEQFF

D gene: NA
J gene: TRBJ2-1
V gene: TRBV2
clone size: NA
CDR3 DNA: TGTGCCAGCAATGTGGCCCGGAGAGGCCCCTCCTACAATGAGCAGTTCTTC
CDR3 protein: CASNVARRGPSYNEQFF

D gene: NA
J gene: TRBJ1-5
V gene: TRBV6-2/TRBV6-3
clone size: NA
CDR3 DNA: TGTGCCAGCAGTTACTCGACAAGCAATCAGCCCCAGCATTTT
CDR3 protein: CASSYSTSNQPQHF

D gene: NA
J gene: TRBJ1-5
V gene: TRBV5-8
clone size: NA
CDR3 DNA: TGTGCCAGCAGCGCATGGGATCAGCCCCAGCATTTT
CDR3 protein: CASSAWDQPQHF

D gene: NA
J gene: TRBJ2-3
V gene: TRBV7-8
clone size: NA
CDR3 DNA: TGTGCCAGCAGCTTCAGGATGGTAGAAGGAGGCGATACGCAGTATTTT
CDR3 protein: CASSFRMVEGGDTQYF

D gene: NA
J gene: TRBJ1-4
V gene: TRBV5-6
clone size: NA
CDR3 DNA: TGTGCCAGCAGTATCGACCGAGGTACCACTAATGAAAAACTGTTTTTT
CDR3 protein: CASSIDRGTTNEKLFF

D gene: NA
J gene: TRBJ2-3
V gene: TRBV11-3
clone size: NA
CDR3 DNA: TGTGCCAGCAGCCTAGCCGGCACAGATACGCAGTATTTT
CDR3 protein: CASSLAGTDTQYF

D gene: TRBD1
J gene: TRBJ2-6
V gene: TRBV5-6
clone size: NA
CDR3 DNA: TGTGCCAGCAGCTTGGTGGGACAGGGGGCGCGGCGGGCCAACGTCCTGACTTTC
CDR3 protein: CASSLVGQGARRANVLTF

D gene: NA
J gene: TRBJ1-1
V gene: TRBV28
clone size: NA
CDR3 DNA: TGTGCCAGCAGTTTGCCCCACACTGAAGCTTTCTTT
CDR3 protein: CASSLPHTEAFF

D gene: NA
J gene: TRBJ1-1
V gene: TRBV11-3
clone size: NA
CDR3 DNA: TGTGCCAGCAGCCCCCCCCGACAGCTAGATCTGAACACTGAAGCTTTCTTT
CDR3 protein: CASSPPRQLDLNTEAFF

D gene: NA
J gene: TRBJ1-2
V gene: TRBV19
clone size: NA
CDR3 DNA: TGTGCCAGTAGTATAGTCGGCGGGACGGTATATGGCTACACCTTC
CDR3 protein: CASSIVGGTVYGYTF

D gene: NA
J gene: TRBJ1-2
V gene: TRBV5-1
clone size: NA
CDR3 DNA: TGCGCCAGCAGTGCTCGGAAGGACCATGGCTACACCTTC
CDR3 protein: CASSARKDHGYTF

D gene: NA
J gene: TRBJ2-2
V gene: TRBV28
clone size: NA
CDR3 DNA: TGTGCCAGCAGTCCGGGGGGCCGAACCGGGGAGCTGTTTTTT
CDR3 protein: CASSPGGRTGELFF

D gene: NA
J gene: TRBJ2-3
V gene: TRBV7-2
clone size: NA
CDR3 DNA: TGTGCCAGCAGCCCCCAGCGGTCGGCGGATACGCAGTATTTT
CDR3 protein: CASSPQRSADTQYF

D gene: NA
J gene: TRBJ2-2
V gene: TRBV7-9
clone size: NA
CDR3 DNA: TGTGCCAGCAGCTTATGGGACCCCGGGGAGCTGTTTTTT
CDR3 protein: CASSLWDPGELFF

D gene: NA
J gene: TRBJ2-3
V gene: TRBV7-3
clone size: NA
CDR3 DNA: TGTGCCAGCAGCCTGACGGGGCGGTCAGATACGCAGTATTTT
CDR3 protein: CASSLTGRSDTQYF

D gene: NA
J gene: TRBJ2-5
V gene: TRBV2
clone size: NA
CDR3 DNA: TGTGCCAGCAGACTTTTCTGGAACCAAGAGACCCAGTACTTC
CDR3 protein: CASRLFWNQETQYF

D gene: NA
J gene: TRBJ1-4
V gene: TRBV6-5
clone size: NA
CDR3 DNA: TGTGCCAGCAGTTACAGCGGAGCAACTAATGAAAAACTGTTTTTT
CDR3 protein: CASSYSGATNEKLFF

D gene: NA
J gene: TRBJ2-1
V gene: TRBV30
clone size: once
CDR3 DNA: TGTGCCTGGAGTGTTTCAGGGGGGTATGAGCAGTTCTTC
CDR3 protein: CAWSVSGGYEQFF

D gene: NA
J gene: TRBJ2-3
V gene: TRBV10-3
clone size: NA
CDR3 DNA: TGTGCCATCAGTGAGTCCTCGGGCCGTAGCACAGATACGCAGTATTTT
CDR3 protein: CAISESSGRSTDTQYF

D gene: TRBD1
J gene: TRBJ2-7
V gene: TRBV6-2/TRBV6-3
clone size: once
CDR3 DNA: TGTGCCAGCAGTTCTAACAGGGGAACCGACGAGCAGTACTTC
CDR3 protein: CASSSNRGTDEQYF

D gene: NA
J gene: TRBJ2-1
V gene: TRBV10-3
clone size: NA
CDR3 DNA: TGTGCCATCAGTGGCCCTAGCGAGGGTAAGGATGAGCAGTTCTTC
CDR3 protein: CAISGPSEGKDEQFF

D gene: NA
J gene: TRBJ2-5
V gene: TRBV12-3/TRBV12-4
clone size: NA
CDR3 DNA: TGTGCCAGCAGTTGGACTGACGAGACCCAGTACTTC
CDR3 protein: CASSWTDETQYF

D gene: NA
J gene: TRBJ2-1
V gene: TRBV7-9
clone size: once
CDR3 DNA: TGTGCCAGCGCCCGGGACTTCTCCTACAATGAGCAGTTCTTC
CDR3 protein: CASARDFSYNEQFF

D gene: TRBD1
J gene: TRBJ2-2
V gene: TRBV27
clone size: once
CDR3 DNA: TGTGCCAGCAGTAGGGGGCAGGGGGTGACCGGGGAGCTGTTTTTT
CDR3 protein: CASSRGQGVTGELFF

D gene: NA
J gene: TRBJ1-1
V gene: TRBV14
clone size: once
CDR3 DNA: TGTGCCAGCAGCCAAGATGGAAAGCATGAAGCTTTCTTT
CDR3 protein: CASSQDGKHEAFF

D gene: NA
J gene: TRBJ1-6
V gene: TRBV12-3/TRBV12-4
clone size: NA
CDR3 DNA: TGTGCCAGCAGCGGTGGGGGGGGATCACCCCTCCACTTT
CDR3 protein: CASSGGGGSPLHF

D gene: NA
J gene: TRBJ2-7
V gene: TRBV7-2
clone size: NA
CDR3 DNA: TGTGCCAGCAGCTTGTTGTTTATATCAGCCTACGAGCAGTACTTC
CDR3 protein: CASSLLFISAYEQYF

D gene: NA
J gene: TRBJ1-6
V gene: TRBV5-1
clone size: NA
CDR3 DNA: TGCGCCAGCAGCTTGGGGCCAGGCTATAATTCACCCCTCCACTTT
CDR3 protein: CASSLGPGYNSPLHF

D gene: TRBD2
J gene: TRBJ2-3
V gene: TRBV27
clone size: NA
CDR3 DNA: TGTGCCAGCAGTGCACGGACTAGCGGAGGCACAGATACGCAGTATTTT
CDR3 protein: CASSARTSGGTDTQYF